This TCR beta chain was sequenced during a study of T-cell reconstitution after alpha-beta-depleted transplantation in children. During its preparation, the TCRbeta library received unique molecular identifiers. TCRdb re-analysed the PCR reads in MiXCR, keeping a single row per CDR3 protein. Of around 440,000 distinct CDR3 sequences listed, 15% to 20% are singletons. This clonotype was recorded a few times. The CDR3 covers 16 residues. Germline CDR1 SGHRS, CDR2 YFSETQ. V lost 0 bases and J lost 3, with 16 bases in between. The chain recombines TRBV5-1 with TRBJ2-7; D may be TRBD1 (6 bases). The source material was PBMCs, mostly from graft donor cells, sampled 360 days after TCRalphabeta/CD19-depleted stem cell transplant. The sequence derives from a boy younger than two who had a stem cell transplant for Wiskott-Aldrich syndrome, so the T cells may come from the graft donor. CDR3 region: CASSLGTGRGNYEQYF. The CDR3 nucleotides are TGCGCCAGCAGCTTGGGAACGGGCAGGGGCAACTACGAGCAGTACTTC.